The clone carrying this T cell receptor (beta chain) was counted between two and nine times. Its target is unknown. The entry originates in a study of identical twins. Overall study findings and caveats: The study found excess low generation probability among twin-shared out-of-frame alpha sequences.

Each CDR3 protein is one row after TCRdb ran MiXCR on the 5' RACE reads. The table includes about 280,000 distinct CDR3 sequences, about 8% detected once. The germline V and J ends were trimmed by 4 bases and 2 bases, with 15 bases remaining between them. This CDR3 has 15 residues. From germline, CDR1 is MDHEN and CDR2 SYDVKM. These data are also associated with another study on yellow fever vaccine responses in identical twins.

This chain joins TRBV28 and TRBJ2-7, with a tentative D call TRBD1 (6 bases). The sequence was obtained from a woman between 18 and 29 years old in good health. The specimen was memory (CD45RO+) T cells sorted from blood. For the CDR3, the DNA is TGTGCCAGCAGTTCCGCCGGGACACCAGCCTACGAGCAGTACTTC. The encoded protein is CASSSAGTPAYEQYF.